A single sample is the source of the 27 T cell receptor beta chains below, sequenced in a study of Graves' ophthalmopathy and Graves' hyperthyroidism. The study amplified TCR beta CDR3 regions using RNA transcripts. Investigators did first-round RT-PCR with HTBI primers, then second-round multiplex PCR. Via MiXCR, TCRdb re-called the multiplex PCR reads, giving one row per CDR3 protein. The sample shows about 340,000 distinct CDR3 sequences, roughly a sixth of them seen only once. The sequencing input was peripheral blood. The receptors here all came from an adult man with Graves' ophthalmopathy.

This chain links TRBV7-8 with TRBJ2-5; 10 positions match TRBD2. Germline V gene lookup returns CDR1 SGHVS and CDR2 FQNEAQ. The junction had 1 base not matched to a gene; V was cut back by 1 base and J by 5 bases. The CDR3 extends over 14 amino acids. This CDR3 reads CASSLGGLAETQYF. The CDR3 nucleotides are TGTGCCAGCAGCTTAGGGGGACTAGCGGAGACCCAGTACTTC.

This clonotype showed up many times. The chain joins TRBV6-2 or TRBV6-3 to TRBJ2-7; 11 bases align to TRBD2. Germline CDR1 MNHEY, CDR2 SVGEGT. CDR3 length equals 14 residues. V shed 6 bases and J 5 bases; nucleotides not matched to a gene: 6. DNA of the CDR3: TGTGCCAGCAGGACTAGCGGGATTGGTCACGAGCAGTACTTC. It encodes CASRTSGIGHEQYF.

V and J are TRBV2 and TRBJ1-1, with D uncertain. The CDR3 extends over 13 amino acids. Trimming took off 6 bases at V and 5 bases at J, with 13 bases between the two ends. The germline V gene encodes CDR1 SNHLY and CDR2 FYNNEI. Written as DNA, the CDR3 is TGTGCCAGCAGATACATAGGACCGACTGAAGCTTTCTTT. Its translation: CASRYIGPTEAFF.

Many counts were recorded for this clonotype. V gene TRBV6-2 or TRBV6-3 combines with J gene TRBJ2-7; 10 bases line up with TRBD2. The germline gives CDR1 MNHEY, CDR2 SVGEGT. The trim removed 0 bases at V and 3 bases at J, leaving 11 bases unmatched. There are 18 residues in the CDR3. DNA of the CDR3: TGTGCCAGCAGTTACTCGTCGGGAGGGACTAGCGCATACTACGAGCAGTACTTC. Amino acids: CASSYSSGGTSAYYEQYF.

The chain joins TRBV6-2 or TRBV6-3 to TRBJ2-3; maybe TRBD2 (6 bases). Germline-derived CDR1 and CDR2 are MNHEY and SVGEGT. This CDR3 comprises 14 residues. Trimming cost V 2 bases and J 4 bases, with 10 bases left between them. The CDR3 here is CASSYREEADTQYF. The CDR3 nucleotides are TGTGCCAGCAGTTACAGGGAGGAGGCAGATACGCAGTATTTT.

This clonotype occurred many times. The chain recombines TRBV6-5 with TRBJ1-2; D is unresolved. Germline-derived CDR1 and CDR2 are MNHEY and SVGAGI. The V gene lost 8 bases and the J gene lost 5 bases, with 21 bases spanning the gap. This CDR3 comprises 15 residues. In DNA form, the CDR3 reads TGTGCCAGCGGGCCACACAACTCGGTGGGGTATGGCTACACCTTC. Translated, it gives CASGPHNSVGYGYTF.

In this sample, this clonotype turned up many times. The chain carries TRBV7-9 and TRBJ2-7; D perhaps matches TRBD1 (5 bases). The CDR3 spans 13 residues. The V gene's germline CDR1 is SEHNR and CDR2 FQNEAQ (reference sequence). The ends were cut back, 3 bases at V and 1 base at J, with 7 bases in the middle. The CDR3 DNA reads TGTGCCAGCAGCTTGCCAGGGTCCTACGAGCAGTACTTC. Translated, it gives CASSLPGSYEQYF.

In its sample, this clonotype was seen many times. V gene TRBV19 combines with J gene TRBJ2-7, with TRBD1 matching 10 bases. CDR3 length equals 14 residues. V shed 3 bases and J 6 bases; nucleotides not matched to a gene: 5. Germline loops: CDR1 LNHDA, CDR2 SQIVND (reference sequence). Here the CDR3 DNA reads TGTGCCAGTAGTATTGGGACAGGGGTTTTCGAGCAGTACTTC. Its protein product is CASSIGTGVFEQYF. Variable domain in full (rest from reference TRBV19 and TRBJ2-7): DGGITQSPKYLFRKEGQNVTLSCEQNLNHDAMYWYRQDPGQGLRLIYYSQIVNDFQKGDIAEGYSVSREKKESFPLTVTSAQKNPTAFYLCASSIGTGVFEQYFGPGTRLTVT.

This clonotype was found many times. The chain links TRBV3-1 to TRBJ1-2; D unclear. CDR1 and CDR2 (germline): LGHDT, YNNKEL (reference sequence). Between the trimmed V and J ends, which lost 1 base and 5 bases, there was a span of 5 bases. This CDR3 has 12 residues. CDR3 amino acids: CASSQGLYGYTF. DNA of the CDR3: TGTGCCAGCAGCCAAGGTCTATATGGCTACACCTTC.

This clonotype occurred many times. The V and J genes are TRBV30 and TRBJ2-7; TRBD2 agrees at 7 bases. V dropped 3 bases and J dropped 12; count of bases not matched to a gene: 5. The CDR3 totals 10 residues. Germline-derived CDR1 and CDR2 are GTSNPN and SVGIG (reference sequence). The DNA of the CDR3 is TGTGCCTGGAGCCGGACTAGGTTGTACTTC. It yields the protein CAWSRTRLYF. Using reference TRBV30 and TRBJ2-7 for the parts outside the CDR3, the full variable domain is SQTIHQWPATLVQPVGSPLSLECTVEGTSNPNLYWYRQAAGRGLQLLFYSVGIGQISSEVPQNLSASRPQDRQFILSSKKLLLSDSGFYLCAWSRTRLYFGPGTRLTVT.

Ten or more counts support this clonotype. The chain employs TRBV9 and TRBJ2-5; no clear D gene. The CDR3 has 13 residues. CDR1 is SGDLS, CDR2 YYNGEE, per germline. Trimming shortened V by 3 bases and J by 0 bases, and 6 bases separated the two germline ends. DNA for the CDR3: TGTGCCAGCAGCGGGGGAAACCAAGAGACCCAGTACTTC. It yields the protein CASSGGNQETQYF.

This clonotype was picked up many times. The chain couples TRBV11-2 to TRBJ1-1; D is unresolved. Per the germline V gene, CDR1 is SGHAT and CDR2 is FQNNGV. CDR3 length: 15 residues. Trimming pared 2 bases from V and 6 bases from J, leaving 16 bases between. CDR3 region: CASSLRSMVGAEAFF. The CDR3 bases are TGTGCCAGCAGCTTAAGGTCGATGGTTGGGGCTGAAGCTTTCTTT.

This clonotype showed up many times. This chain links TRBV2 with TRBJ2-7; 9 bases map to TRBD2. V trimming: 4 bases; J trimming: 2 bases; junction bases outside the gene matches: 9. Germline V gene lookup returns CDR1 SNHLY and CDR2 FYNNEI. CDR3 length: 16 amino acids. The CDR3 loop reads CASSAGLAGVTYEQYF. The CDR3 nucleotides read TGTGCCAGCAGTGCTGGGTTAGCGGGAGTTACCTACGAGCAGTACTTC.

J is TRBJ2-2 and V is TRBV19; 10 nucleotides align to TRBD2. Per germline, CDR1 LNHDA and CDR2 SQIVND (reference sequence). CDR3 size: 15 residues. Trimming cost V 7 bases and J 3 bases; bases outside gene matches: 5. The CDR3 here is CASILSGRYTGELFF. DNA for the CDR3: TGTGCCAGTATCCTTAGCGGGAGGTACACCGGGGAGCTGTTTTTT.

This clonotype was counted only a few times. The CDR3 reads CASSLTTGGRETQYF. The CDR3, as DNA: TGCGCCAGCAGCCTCACGACAGGGGGTCGGGAGACCCAGTACTTC. The chain couples TRBV4-3 to TRBJ2-5, with TRBD1 matching over 9 bases. This CDR3 is 15 amino acids long. Trimming at V came to 4 bases and at J to 5 bases, leaving 8 bases not matched to a gene. The germline CDR1 and CDR2 sequences are LGHNA and YSLEER.

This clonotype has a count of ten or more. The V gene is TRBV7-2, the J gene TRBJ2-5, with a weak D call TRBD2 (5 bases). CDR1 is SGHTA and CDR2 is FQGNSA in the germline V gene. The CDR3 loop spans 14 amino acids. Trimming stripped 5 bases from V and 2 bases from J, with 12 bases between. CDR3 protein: CASSRRLRQETQYF. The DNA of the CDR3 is TGTGCCAGCAGCCGACGACTACGACAAGAGACCCAGTACTTC. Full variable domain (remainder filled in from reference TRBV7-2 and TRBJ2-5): GAGVSQSPSNKVTEKGKDVELRCDPISGHTALYWYRQSLGQGLEFLIYFQGNSAPDKSGLPSDRFSAERTGGSVSTLTIQRTQQEDSAVYLCASSRRLRQETQYFGPGTRLLVL.

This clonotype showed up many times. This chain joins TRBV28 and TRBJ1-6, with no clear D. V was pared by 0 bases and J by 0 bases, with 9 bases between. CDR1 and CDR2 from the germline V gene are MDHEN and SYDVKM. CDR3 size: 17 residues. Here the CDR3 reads CASSLWGLGSYNSPLHF. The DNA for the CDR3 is TGTGCCAGCAGTTTATGGGGCTTGGGCTCCTATAATTCACCCCTCCACTTT.

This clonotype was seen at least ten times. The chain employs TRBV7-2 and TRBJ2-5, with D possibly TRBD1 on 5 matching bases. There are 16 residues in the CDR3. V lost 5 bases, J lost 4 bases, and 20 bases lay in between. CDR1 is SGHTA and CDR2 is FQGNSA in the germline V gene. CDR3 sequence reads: CASSPSQGMVRETQYF. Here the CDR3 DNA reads TGTGCCAGCAGCCCAAGCCAGGGTATGGTACGAGAGACCCAGTACTTC.

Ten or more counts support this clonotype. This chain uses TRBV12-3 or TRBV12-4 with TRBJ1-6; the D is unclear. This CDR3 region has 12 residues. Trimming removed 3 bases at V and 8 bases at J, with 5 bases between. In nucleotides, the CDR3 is TGTGCCAGCAGTTTGTTGGATTCACCCCTCCACTTT. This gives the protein CASSLLDSPLHF.

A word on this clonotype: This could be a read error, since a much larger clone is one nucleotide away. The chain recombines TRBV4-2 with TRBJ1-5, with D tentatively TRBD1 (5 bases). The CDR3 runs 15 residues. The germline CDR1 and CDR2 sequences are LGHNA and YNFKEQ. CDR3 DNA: TGTGTCAGCAGCCAAGAGGGGTGGGGGAATCAGCCCCAGCATTTT. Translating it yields CVSSQEGWGNQPQHF.

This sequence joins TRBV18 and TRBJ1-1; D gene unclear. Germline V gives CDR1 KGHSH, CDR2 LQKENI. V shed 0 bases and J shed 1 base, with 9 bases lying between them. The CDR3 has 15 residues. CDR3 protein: CASSPPAGGNTEAFF. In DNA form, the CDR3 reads TGTGCCAGCTCACCACCGGCAGGTGGGAACACTGAAGCTTTCTTT.

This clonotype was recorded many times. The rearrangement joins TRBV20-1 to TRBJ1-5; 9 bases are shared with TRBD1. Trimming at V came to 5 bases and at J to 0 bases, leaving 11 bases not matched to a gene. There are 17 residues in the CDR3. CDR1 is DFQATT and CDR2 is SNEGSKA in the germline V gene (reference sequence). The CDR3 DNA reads TGCAGTGCTCCGACAGGGGGGTCGGCAAATAGCAATCAGCCCCAGCATTTT. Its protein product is CSAPTGGSANSNQPQHF.

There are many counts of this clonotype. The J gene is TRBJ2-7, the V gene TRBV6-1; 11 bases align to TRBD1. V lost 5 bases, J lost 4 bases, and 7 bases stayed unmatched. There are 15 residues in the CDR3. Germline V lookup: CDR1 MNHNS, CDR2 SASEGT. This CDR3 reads CASSPRTGGRYEQYF. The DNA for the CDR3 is TGTGCCAGCAGTCCAAGGACAGGGGGCAGGTACGAGCAGTACTTC.

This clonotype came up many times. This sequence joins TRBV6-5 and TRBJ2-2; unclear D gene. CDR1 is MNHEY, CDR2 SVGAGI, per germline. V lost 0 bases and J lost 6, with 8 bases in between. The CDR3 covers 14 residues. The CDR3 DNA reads TGTGCCAGCAGTTACTCCCCGGTAGCCGGGGAGCTGTTTTTT. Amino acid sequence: CASSYSPVAGELFF.

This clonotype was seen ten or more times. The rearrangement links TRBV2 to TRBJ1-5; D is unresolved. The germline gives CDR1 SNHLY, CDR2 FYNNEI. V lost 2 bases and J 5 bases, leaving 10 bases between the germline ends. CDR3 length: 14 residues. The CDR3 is CASSEIGRDQPQHF. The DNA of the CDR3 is TGTGCCAGCAGTGAAATCGGCCGCGATCAGCCCCAGCATTTT.

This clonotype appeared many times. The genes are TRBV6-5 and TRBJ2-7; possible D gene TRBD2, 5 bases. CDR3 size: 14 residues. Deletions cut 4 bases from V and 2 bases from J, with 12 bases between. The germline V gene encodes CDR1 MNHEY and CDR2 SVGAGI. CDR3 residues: CASSLPGTTYEQYF. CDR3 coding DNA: TGTGCCAGCAGTTTGCCGGGAACCACCTACGAGCAGTACTTC.

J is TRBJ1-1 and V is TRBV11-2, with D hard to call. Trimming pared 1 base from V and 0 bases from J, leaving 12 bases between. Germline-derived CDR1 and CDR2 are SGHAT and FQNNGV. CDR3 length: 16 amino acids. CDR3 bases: TGTGCCAGCAGCTTAGTAGTCGTAGCGATGAACACTGAAGCTTTCTTT. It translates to CASSLVVVAMNTEAFF.